Shown below are 2 T cell receptor beta chains from a single sample sequenced in a study of shared clonotypes between healthy human individuals. Method: immunoSEQ multiplex PCR; TCRdb's copy keeps in-frame clones and lacks some. Of about 2 million clones in the sample, about 95% were seen once. CD45RO-negative cells were positively selected for CCR7, leaving out terminally differentiated effector memory CD45RA+ cells. The source material was naive CD8+ T cells sorted from blood. These receptors were obtained from a man younger than 30 in good health.

In regard to this clone: The sample holds other DNA sequences that translate to the same CDR3. The chain links TRBV5-6 to TRBJ1-6, with TRBD1 as a possible D gene (5 bases). Germline V gene sequence: CDR1 SGHDT, CDR2 YYEEEE. V gave up 3 bases and J gave up 9 bases, with 10 bases separating them. CDR3 size: 13 residues. The CDR3 sequence is CASSWGGSSPLHF. The CDR3 DNA reads as TGTGCCAGCAGCTGGGGGGGAAGTTCACCCCTCCACTTT. Complete variable domain (other parts from reference TRBV5-6 and TRBJ1-6): DAGVTQSPTHLIKTRGQQVTLRCSPKSGHDTVSWYQQALGQGPQFIFQYYEEEERQRGNFPDRFSGHQFPNYSSELNVNALLLGDSALYLCASSWGGSSPLHFGNGTRLTVT.

About this clone: Other nucleotide sequences from this sample produce the same CDR3. The chain is built from TRBV7-9 and TRBJ2-7, with no clear D. The CDR3 consists of 13 residues. V dropped 0 bases and J dropped 1 base, with 4 bases sitting between them. CDR1 and CDR2 from the germline V gene are SEHNR and FQNEAQ (reference sequence). The CDR3 DNA is TGTGCCAGCAGCTTAGCAGCTTCCTACGAGCAGTACTTC. Translating gives CASSLAASYEQYF.